These 2 T cell receptor beta chains were all obtained from the same sample, sequenced in a study of T-cell reconstitution after alpha-beta-depleted transplantation in children. A TCRbeta library incorporating unique molecular identifiers was prepared. In TCRdb, the PCR reads were re-called with MiXCR into one record per CDR3 protein. This table has almost 600,000 distinct CDR3 sequences, roughly 27% appearing once. The specimen comprised PBMCs, sampled before TCRalphabeta/CD19-depleted stem cell transplant. The receptors stem from a boy in the first two years of life with Wiskott-Aldrich syndrome, due to receive a stem cell transplant.

This clonotype was counted between two and nine times. The rearrangement uses TRBV20-1 and TRBJ2-7; D gene ambiguous. The CDR3 length is 13 residues. Per germline, CDR1 DFQATT and CDR2 SNEGSKA (reference sequence). With 2 bases removed from V and 2 bases from J, the gap between germline ends came to 10 bases. CDR3 protein: CSARLSGAYEQYF. The CDR3, as DNA: TGCAGTGCTAGATTGTCGGGTGCCTACGAGCAGTACTTC.

This clonotype came up a few times. The gene calls are TRBV5-1 and TRBJ2-3; weak D call: TRBD2 (6 bases). V lost 2 bases, J lost 4 bases, and 14 bases lay in between. This CDR3 has 15 residues. Germline CDR1 SGHRS, CDR2 YFSETQ. CDR3 DNA sequence: TGCGCCAGCAGCTTTGGGGGGAGTTACCCAGATACGCAGTATTTT. Its protein is CASSFGGSYPDTQYF.